The rows below give T cell receptor beta chains drawn from one sample of a study of blood T cell repertoires in COVID-19. Sequencing used immunoSEQ multiplex PCR; TCRdb keeps in-frame clones, though not all of them. This repertoire shows 300,000 or so clones, roughly 84% found once; its top ten account for 1%. The sequencing input was peripheral blood. These receptors were obtained from a man aged 45-65 years with active or convalescent COVID-19. The CDR3 runs from the conserved cysteine through the conserved F or W. The order of the fields is clone size, D gene, V gene, J gene, CDR3 length, CDR3 protein, CDR3 DNA. D genes are given only for firm matches. A row's size may be missing; if present it is once, few, many or a size class.

NA	NA	TRBV19	TRBJ1-6	14	CASSRAGVNSPLHF	TGTGCCAGTAGTAGGGCAGGGGTGAATTCACCCCTCCACTTT
NA	TRBD1	TRBV27	TRBJ2-7	16	CASSLYVGQGPYEQYF	TGTGCCAGCAGTTTATACGTGGGACAGGGCCCCTACGAGCAGTACTTC
NA	NA	TRBV4-3	TRBJ1-3	15	CASSQDSRSGNTIYF	TGCGCCAGCAGCCAAGATTCCAGGTCTGGAAACACCATATATTTT
NA	TRBD1	TRBV28	TRBJ1-2	12	CASLGQGIGYTF	TGTGCCAGCCTCGGACAGGGGATAGGCTACACCTTC
NA	TRBD1	TRBV7-3	TRBJ1-2	14	CASSPSDRAGGYTF	TGTGCCAGCAGCCCGTCGGACAGGGCAGGGGGCTACACCTTC
NA	NA	TRBV7-2	TRBJ2-7	17	CASSLQGPPRLSYEQYF	TGTGCCAGCAGCCTACAGGGTCCACCGCGCCTTTCCTACGAGCAGTACTTC
NA	NA	TRBV5-4	TRBJ1-2	14	CASSFVRGGSGYTF	TGTGCCAGCAGCTTTGTCCGGGGGGGATCTGGCTACACCTTC
NA	TRBD1	TRBV11-2	TRBJ2-7	17	CASSLVGSSGGAYEQYF	TGTGCCAGCAGCTTAGTGGGGTCCTCAGGGGGCGCTTACGAGCAGTACTTC
NA	NA	TRBV9	TRBJ1-1	15	CASSVGRRGNTEAFF	TGTGCCAGCAGCGTAGGGCGGAGGGGGAACACTGAAGCTTTCTTT
NA	TRBD2	TRBV19	TRBJ2-3	16	CASSIAGGGATDTQYF	TGTGCCAGTAGTATAGCTGGCGGGGGGGCCACAGATACGCAGTATTTT
NA	TRBD1	TRBV5-1	TRBJ1-1	15	CASSLAGQGNTEAFF	TGCGCCAGCAGCTTGGCCGGACAGGGTAACACTGAAGCTTTCTTT
few	TRBD1	TRBV6-6	TRBJ2-7	15	CASSYSWDRGYEQYF	TGTGCCAGCAGTTACTCCTGGGACAGGGGCTACGAGCAGTACTTC
NA	TRBD1	TRBV7-8	TRBJ1-5	15	CASSFRTGGNQPQHF	TGTGCCAGCAGCTTCCGGACAGGGGGAAATCAGCCCCAGCATTTT
once	TRBD1	TRBV28	TRBJ1-4	14	CASSTGQVNEKLFF	TGTGCCAGCAGTACCGGACAGGTGAATGAAAAACTGTTTTTT
NA	NA	TRBV7-2	TRBJ2-3	13	CASSYGGTDTQYF	TGTGCCAGCAGCTACGGGGGCACAGATACGCAGTATTTT
NA	NA	TRBV28	TRBJ1-5	13	CASSLRGRQPQHF	TGTGCCAGCAGTTTAAGGGGTCGGCAGCCCCAGCATTTT
NA	NA	TRBV7-8	TRBJ1-5	18	CASSFFFVGGRSNQPQHF	TGTGCCAGCAGCTTCTTTTTTGTCGGGGGTAGAAGCAATCAGCCCCAGCATTTT
few	NA	TRBV10-3	TRBJ2-6	16	CAISESRGPGANVLTF	TGTGCCATCAGTGAGTCTAGGGGCCCTGGGGCCAACGTCCTGACTTTC
NA	NA	TRBV9	TRBJ2-3	15	CASSVTESSTDTQYF	TGTGCCAGCAGCGTAACGGAGAGTTCCACAGATACGCAGTATTTT
NA	NA	TRBV9	TRBJ1-4	15	CASSVGGQGSEKLFF	TGTGCCAGCAGCGTAGGTGGGCAAGGCTCCGAAAAACTGTTTTTT
NA	TRBD1	TRBV9	TRBJ2-5	15	CASSVGTGGQETQYF	TGTGCCAGCAGCGTAGGGACAGGGGGCCAAGAGACCCAGTACTTC
NA	NA	TRBV6-2/TRBV6-3	TRBJ2-7	18	CASSYPSRSGPSSYEQYF	TGTGCCAGCAGTTACCCGTCTAGGAGCGGGCCTAGCTCCTACGAGCAGTACTTC